These 19 T cell receptor beta chains share one sample of origin, sequenced in a study of T cells in Graves' hyperthyroidism and ophthalmopathy (dated by TCRdb to between 2018 and 2021). The library came from multiplex PCR. Sequencing was carried out with an Illumina HiSeq 2000. The TCR beta CDR3 regions were amplified from RNA transcripts. The first round of RT-PCR for the TCR CDR3 was performed with the HTBI primer set and the Qiagen OneStep RT-PCR kit. TCRdb reanalyzed the raw reads on its own, using fastp at Q25 for trimming and MiXCR for clone calling, and kept in-frame beta chains. Every entry covers one CDR3 protein and lists the most common genes and DNA from its rows. Here the sample has under 400,000 distinct CDR3 sequences; around a sixth occur a single time. The ten largest clones add up to about 49% of the sample. Source material: blood. Receptor source: a woman aged 45-59 years with Graves' hyperthyroidism.

This clonotype has at least ten counts. This chain uses TRBV11-2 with TRBJ1-2; 9 nucleotides line up with TRBD1. Looked up from germline, CDR1 is SGHAT and CDR2 is FQNNGV. After removal of 5 bases from V and 5 bases from J, the junction contained 9 bases not matched to a gene. The CDR3 sequence is 15 residues long. CDR3 protein: CASSPTLQGAYGYTF. The CDR3 DNA reads as TGTGCCAGCAGCCCCACATTACAGGGGGCTTATGGCTACACCTTC.

In this sample, this clonotype turned up many times. The V gene is TRBV20-1, the J gene TRBJ2-1; D may match TRBD1 or TRBD2 (5 bases each). The V gene's germline CDR1 is DFQATT and CDR2 SNEGSKA (reference sequence). The CDR3 loop spans 16 amino acids. Trimming left V 0 bases short and J 6 bases short, with 18 bases between. CDR3 in DNA: TGCAGTGCTAGAGATCTTGGGACCTCGGGTGGCAATGAGCAGTTCTTC. It yields the protein CSARDLGTSGGNEQFF.

This chain uses TRBV12-3 or TRBV12-4 with TRBJ2-5; a weak D match, TRBD1 (6 bases). CDR3 length: 13 amino acids. Trimming left V 5 bases short and J 3 bases short, with 10 bases between. The CDR3 region has the DNA TGTGCCAGCAGTGGGGGCGCTAAAGAGACCCAGTACTTC. Its translation: CASSGGAKETQYF.

The CDR3 protein is CASESGLAKNIQYF. The DNA for the CDR3 is TGTGCCAGCGAGTCAGGGCTAGCCAAAAACATTCAGTACTTC. This chain uses TRBV7-8 with TRBJ2-4, with a tentative D call TRBD1 (5 bases). The V end was cut by 8 bases, the J end by 0 bases, with 11 bases between. The CDR3 loop spans 14 amino acids. Germline loops: CDR1 SGHVS, CDR2 FQNEAQ.

Here the CDR3 reads CASSLNWGETQYF. The DNA of the CDR3 is TGTGCCAGCAGCTTGAACTGGGGGGAGACCCAGTACTTC. This chain uses TRBV5-4 with TRBJ2-5; D assignment may be TRBD1 or TRBD2 (5 bases each). Germline CDR1 and CDR2: SGHNT and YYREEE (reference sequence). The CDR3 consists of 13 residues. The V gene lost 1 base and the J gene lost 5 bases, with 9 bases spanning the gap.

On this clonotype: A clone one base away is much larger, so this may be a read error. The chain couples TRBV28 to TRBJ1-4, with TRBD1 matching 10 bases. Germline-derived CDR1 and CDR2 are MDHEN and SYDVKM. V lost 11 bases and J lost 8; bases outside the gene matches: 8. CDR3 length: 13 residues. CDR3 nucleotide sequence: TGTGCCGGCGGGACAGGGGATTTGGAAAAACTGTTTTTT. Protein: CAGGTGDLEKLFF.

Many counts were recorded for this clonotype. The chain links TRBV3-1 to TRBJ2-1; 12 nucleotides match TRBD2. The CDR3 has 16 residues. The V and J ends lost 0 bases and 12 bases, in that order; junction bases with no gene match: 9. The germline CDR1 and CDR2 sequences are LGHDT and YNNKEL (reference sequence). Here the CDR3 reads CASSQDPSGRAKGQFF. CDR3 DNA sequence: TGTGCCAGCAGCCAAGATCCTAGCGGGAGGGCGAAGGGGCAGTTCTTC.

In this sample, this clonotype turned up a few times. The rearrangement links TRBV5-1 to TRBJ2-7; tentatively, D is TRBD1 or TRBD2 (5 bases each). Germline V gene sequence: CDR1 SGHRS, CDR2 YFSETQ. V lost 6 bases and J lost 4, with 20 bases in between. CDR3 size: 15 residues. CDR3 bases: TGCGCCAGCACACCCTCCGGGACGAGTTTTTACGAGCAGTACTTC. Its protein is CASTPSGTSFYEQYF.

This clonotype has a handful of counts. J is TRBJ2-5 and V is TRBV6-2 or TRBV6-3; 9 bases fit TRBD2. The V gene end was trimmed by 3 bases and the J gene end by 0 bases; junction bases not matched to a gene: 2. CDR3 length: 15 residues. Germline V CDR1 and CDR2: MNHEY, SVGEGT. The CDR3 DNA reads TGTGCCAGCAGTTATGCGGGAGGGTACCAAGAGACCCAGTACTTC. Translation gives CASSYAGGYQETQYF.

This clonotype has ten or more counts. The chain employs TRBV11-2 and TRBJ2-1; D call uncertain. V lost 1 base to trimming and J lost 9 bases, with 4 bases between them. The germline V gene encodes CDR1 SGHAT and CDR2 FQNNGV. This CDR3 has 11 residues. The CDR3 reads CASSLAGEQFF. For the CDR3, the DNA is TGTGCCAGCAGCTTAGCTGGTGAGCAGTTCTTC.

The chain carries TRBV11-1 and TRBJ2-7; the D is unclear. Between the trimmed V and J ends, which lost 3 bases and 2 bases, there was a span of 8 bases. CDR3 length: 13 amino acids. Germline V CDR1 and CDR2: SGHAT, FQDESV (reference sequence). The CDR3 DNA is TGTGCCAGCAGCTTGATGCAAACCTACGAGCAGTACTTC. It yields the protein CASSLMQTYEQYF.

This clonotype appeared many times. The V and J genes are TRBV2 and TRBJ2-1, with D possibly called TRBD1 or TRBD2 (5 bases each). With 4 bases removed from V and 15 bases from J, the gap between germline ends came to 19 bases. In germline, CDR1 is SNHLY, CDR2 FYNNEI. The CDR3 length is 13 residues. The CDR3 nucleotides are TGTGCCAGCAGTGTTTACCGGGACGAACCTGGGTTCTTC. Residues: CASSVYRDEPGFF.

This clonotype was observed at least ten times. This chain connects TRBV6-1 to TRBJ2-1; 10 nucleotides align to TRBD1. Germline V lookup: CDR1 MNHNS, CDR2 SASEGT. The CDR3 has 14 residues. Losses at the gene ends were 4 bases for V and 8 bases for J; bases not matched to a gene: 5. CDR3 region: CASSADGQGDEQFF. In nucleotides, the CDR3 is TGTGCCAGCAGTGCAGACGGACAGGGGGATGAGCAGTTCTTC.

This clonotype showed up just a few times. This sequence joins TRBV27 and TRBJ1-6; no firm D call. V lost 0 bases and J lost 10, with 13 bases in between. In germline, CDR1 is MNHEY, CDR2 SMNVEV (reference sequence). The CDR3 contains 15 residues. CDR3 protein: CASSLSGEFGSPLHF. CDR3 bases: TGTGCCAGCAGTTTATCCGGAGAATTTGGATCACCCCTCCACTTT.

V gene TRBV6-1 combines with J gene TRBJ1-2; D is uncertain. The V end lost 0 bases, the J end lost 0 bases, and 14 bases lay between the germline ends. This CDR3 has 17 residues. CDR1 MNHNS and CDR2 SASEGT come from the germline V gene. The CDR3 DNA reads as TGTGCCAGCAGTGAAGCGCTTGGGCAGGCCTCTAACTATGGCTACACCTTC. This encodes CASSEALGQASNYGYTF.

This clonotype was observed many times. The V call is TRBV11-1, the J call TRBJ2-7; D ambiguous. Germline lookup yields CDR1 SGHAT and CDR2 FQDESV (reference sequence). With 1 base removed from V and 2 bases from J, the gap between germline ends came to 12 bases. This CDR3 is 15 amino acids long. CDR3 DNA: TGTGCCAGCAGCTTAGTTGAGGCCCCCACCTACGAGCAGTACTTC. Translating it yields CASSLVEAPTYEQYF.

This clonotype was observed a single time. In DNA, the CDR3 is TGCGCCAGCAGCCAAGATCCAACGATTAATTCACCCCTCCACTTT. As protein: CASSQDPTINSPLHF. The chain is built from TRBV4-1 and TRBJ1-6; D not certain. CDR3 length: 15 amino acids. Trimming stripped 0 bases from V and 6 bases from J, with 9 bases between. Germline CDR1 and CDR2: MGHRA and YSYEKL.

J is TRBJ2-2 and V is TRBV7-8; maybe TRBD1 (6 bases). Trimming stripped 6 bases from V and 3 bases from J, with 11 bases between. This CDR3 has 14 residues. Germline V gene lookup returns CDR1 SGHVS and CDR2 FQNEAQ. The CDR3 nucleotides read TGTGCCAGCAGTCAGGACAGTTACACCGGGGAGCTGTTTTTT. The encoded protein is CASSQDSYTGELFF.

The sample holds a few counts of this clonotype. V is TRBV6-1 and J is TRBJ1-6; D might be TRBD1 (6 bases). V lost 5 bases to trimming and J lost 8 bases, with 19 bases between them. The germline gives CDR1 MNHNS, CDR2 SASEGT. The CDR3 runs to 16 residues. The CDR3 is CASSSTRPEGDSPLHF. CDR3 in DNA: TGTGCCAGCAGTTCTACCCGACCGGAGGGGGATTCACCCCTCCACTTT.